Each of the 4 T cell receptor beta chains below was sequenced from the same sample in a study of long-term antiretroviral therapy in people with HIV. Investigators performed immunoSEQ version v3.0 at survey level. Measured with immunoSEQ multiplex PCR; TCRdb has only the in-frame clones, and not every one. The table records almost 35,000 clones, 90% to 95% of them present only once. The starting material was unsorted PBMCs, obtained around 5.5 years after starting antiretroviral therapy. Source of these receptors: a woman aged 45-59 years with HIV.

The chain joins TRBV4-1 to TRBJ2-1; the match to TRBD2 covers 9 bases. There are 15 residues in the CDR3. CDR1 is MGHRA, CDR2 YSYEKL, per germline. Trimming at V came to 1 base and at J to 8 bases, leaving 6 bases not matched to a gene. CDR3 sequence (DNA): TGCGCCAGCAGCCAAGGGAGCGGGGGGACGGATGAGCAGTTCTTC. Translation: CASSQGSGGTDEQFF.

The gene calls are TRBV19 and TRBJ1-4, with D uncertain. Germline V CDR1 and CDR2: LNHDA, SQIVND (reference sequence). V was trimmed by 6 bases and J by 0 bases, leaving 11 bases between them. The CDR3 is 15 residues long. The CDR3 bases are TGTGCCAGTAGCTCCCGGTTAACAACTAATGAAAAACTGTTTTTT. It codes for CASSSRLTTNEKLFF.

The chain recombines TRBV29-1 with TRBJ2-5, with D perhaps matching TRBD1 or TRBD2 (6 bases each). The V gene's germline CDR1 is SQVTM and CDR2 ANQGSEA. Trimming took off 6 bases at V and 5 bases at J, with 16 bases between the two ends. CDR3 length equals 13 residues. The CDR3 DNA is TGCAGCGTGGGGACCGGGGGCGCGGAGACCCAGTACTTC. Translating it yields CSVGTGGAETQYF.

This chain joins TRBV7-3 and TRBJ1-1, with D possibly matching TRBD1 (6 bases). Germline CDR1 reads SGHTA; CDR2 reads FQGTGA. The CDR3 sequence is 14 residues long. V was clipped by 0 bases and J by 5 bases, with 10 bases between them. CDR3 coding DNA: TGTGCCAGCAGCTTAACTAGGGGGGCAACTGAAGCTTTCTTT. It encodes CASSLTRGATEAFF.